These 22 T cell receptor beta chains share one sample of origin, sequenced in a study of blood T cell repertoires in COVID-19. This table comes from immunoSEQ multiplex PCR, and its TCRdb copy is limited to in-frame clones, with some not included. The sample includes over 140,000 clones, 76% seen only once; the top ten take 3.5% to 5%. Sample: peripheral blood. The source is a woman aged 80 or older with active or convalescent COVID-19.

CDR3 in DNA: TGTGCCAGCAGCACTCAGGGGGGATTGAACACTGAAGCTTTCTTT. It yields the protein CASSTQGGLNTEAFF. The rearrangement links TRBV6-5 to TRBJ1-1; 7 bases agree with TRBD1. Per the germline V gene, CDR1 is MNHEY and CDR2 is SVGAGI. After removal of 6 bases from V and 0 bases from J, the junction contained 7 bases not matched to a gene. This CDR3 is built from 15 residues.

The rearrangement links TRBV19 to TRBJ2-5; 9 nucleotides agree with TRBD2. The CDR3 has 16 amino acids. Germline-derived CDR1 and CDR2 are LNHDA and SQIVND (reference sequence). The J segment lost 6 bases and the V segment lost 1 base, leaving 9 bases of the junction unmatched. CDR3 in amino acids: CASSIGGGGAPQTQYF. Written as DNA, the CDR3 is TGTGCCAGTAGTATAGGAGGCGGGGGGGCCCCTCAGACCCAGTACTTC.

This clone was observed a single time. V gene TRBV11-3 combines with J gene TRBJ2-3; 8 positions match TRBD2. CDR3 size: 16 residues. Per germline, CDR1 SGHNT and CDR2 YENEEA. The ends lost 3 bases at V and 2 bases at J; junction bases unmatched: 7. The CDR3 region is CASSFGGSGVTDTQYF. As DNA, the CDR3 is TGTGCCAGCAGCTTTGGCGGTAGCGGGGTCACAGATACGCAGTATTTT.

The chain combines TRBV14 with TRBJ1-1, with D unresolved. The CDR3 extends over 16 amino acids. CDR1 is SGHDN, CDR2 FVKESK, per germline. With 0 bases removed from V and 1 base from J, the gap between germline ends came to 12 bases. CDR3 coding DNA: TGTGCCAGCAGCCAAGATATCGGGGTGGGGAACACTGAAGCTTTCTTT. It specifies CASSQDIGVGNTEAFF. The entire variable domain, with the rest obtained from reference TRBV14 and TRBJ1-1, is as follows: EAGVTQFPSHSVIEKGQTVTLRCDPISGHDNLYWYRRVMGKEIKFLLHFVKESKQDESGMPNNRFLAERTGGTYSTLKVQPAELEDSGVYFCASSQDIGVGNTEAFFGQGTRLTVV.

The chain recombines TRBV12-3 or TRBV12-4 with TRBJ1-2, with 7 bases lining up with TRBD1. CDR3 length: 13 residues. The junction had 5 bases not matched to a gene; V was cut back by 6 bases and J by 4 bases. CDR3 in amino acids: CASSKTGAYGYTF. In DNA form, the CDR3 reads TGTGCCAGCAGCAAAACAGGGGCCTATGGCTACACCTTC.

This clone was counted once. The rearrangement uses TRBV21-1 and TRBJ1-2; the table's D call of TRBD1 was not tested on the DNA. TRBV21-1 is a pseudogene. The CDR3 consists of 15 residues. The CDR3 loop reads CASSKAGDRGLGYTF. DNA for the CDR3: TGTGCCAGCAGCAAAGCGGGGGACAGGGGGCTTGGCTACACCTTC.

V is TRBV7-2 and J is TRBJ1-1; D not certain. The V end was cut by 1 base, the J end by 2 bases, with 11 bases between. The CDR3 covers 15 residues. Germline assignment: CDR1 SGHTA and CDR2 FQGNSA. The CDR3 bases are TGTGCCAGCAGCTTAGTCCGTCGGTTCAACACTGAAGCTTTCTTT. Amino acids: CASSLVRRFNTEAFF.

This chain joins TRBV12-3 or TRBV12-4 and TRBJ2-7; the match to TRBD1 covers 8 bases. The junction had 5 bases not matched to a gene; V was cut back by 3 bases and J by 7 bases. There are 13 residues in the CDR3. CDR3 sequence: CASSLSQGGEQYF. The DNA of the CDR3 is TGTGCCAGCAGTTTGTCACAGGGGGGAGAGCAGTACTTC.

This rearrangement joins TRBV7-9 to TRBJ1-2; the match to TRBD1 covers 7 bases. This CDR3 is 13 amino acids long. Trimming took 5 bases from V and 4 from J; bases not matched to a gene: 4. Germline CDR1 SEHNR, CDR2 FQNEAQ (reference sequence). Here the CDR3 DNA reads TGTGCCAGCAGCCTGACAGGGCCCTATGGCTACACCTTC. It translates to CASSLTGPYGYTF.

The genes are TRBV2 and TRBJ1-1; 7 bases match TRBD1. Germline V gene sequence: CDR1 SNHLY, CDR2 FYNNEI. The CDR3 length is 14 residues. Losses at the gene ends were 5 bases for V and 7 bases for J; bases not matched to a gene: 10. The CDR3 DNA follows: TGTGCCAGCAGTCTTGTGGAGGGGGCAGGTGAAGCTTTCTTT. Amino acids: CASSLVEGAGEAFF.

CDR3 coding DNA: TGCGCCACCAAAACCGGGACAGCAACCTACGAGCAGTACTTC. Its translation: CATKTGTATYEQYF. V gene TRBV5-1 combines with J gene TRBJ2-7; 7 bases fit TRBD1. This CDR3 region has 14 residues. Germline lookup yields CDR1 SGHRS and CDR2 YFSETQ. V lost 9 bases, J lost 2 bases, and 11 bases stayed unmatched.

The V and J genes are TRBV12-3 or TRBV12-4 and TRBJ1-2, with D perhaps TRBD1 (6 bases). Trimming left V 6 bases short and J 4 bases short, with 12 bases between. The CDR3 contains 13 residues. CDR3 sequence: CASSYDRLYGYTF. In nucleotides, the CDR3 is TGTGCCAGCAGCTATGACAGGCTCTATGGCTACACCTTC.

The chain is built from TRBV2 and TRBJ1-1; D gene uncertain. The V gene's germline CDR1 is SNHLY and CDR2 FYNNEI. V gave up 4 bases and J gave up 0 bases, with 12 bases separating them. The CDR3 sequence is 15 residues long. The CDR3 region is CASSAGVGLNTEAFF. As DNA, the CDR3 is TGTGCCAGCAGTGCGGGAGTCGGATTGAACACTGAAGCTTTCTTT.

The chain uses TRBV29-1 and TRBJ2-1, with 9 bases lining up with TRBD2. The CDR3 has 18 residues. V gave up 5 bases and J gave up 1 base; unmatched junction bases: 15. CDR1 is SQVTM, CDR2 ANQGSEA, per germline. Written as DNA, the CDR3 is TGCAGCGTTTTCATAAGCGGGGGGACTCAAGTGTCCTACAATGAGCAGTTCTTC. As protein: CSVFISGGTQVSYNEQFF.

In regard to this clone: Other DNA sequences in this specimen translate into the identical CDR3. The V gene is TRBV6-2 or TRBV6-3, the J gene TRBJ2-7, with 12 nucleotides matching TRBD1. Germline lookup yields CDR1 MNHEY and CDR2 SVGEGT. The CDR3 runs 14 residues. J was trimmed by 4 bases and V by 5 bases; bases with no gene match: 3. CDR3: CASSPGQGAYEQYF. The CDR3 bases are TGTGCCAGCAGTCCGGGACAGGGGGCTTACGAGCAGTACTTC.

V is TRBV30 and J is TRBJ2-7, with a weak D call TRBD2 (6 bases). The CDR3 loop spans 13 amino acids. The germline CDR1 and CDR2 sequences are GTSNPN and SVGIG (reference sequence). Trimming cost V 5 bases and J 2 bases, with 13 bases left between them. The CDR3, as DNA: TGTGCCTGGGGGACTGTAATAACCTACGAGCAGTACTTC. The encoded protein is CAWGTVITYEQYF.

This clone was recorded only once. The chain combines TRBV2 with TRBJ2-2; D is unclear. V lost 5 bases and J 6 bases, leaving 10 bases between the germline ends. The CDR3 totals 13 residues. Germline CDR1 SNHLY, CDR2 FYNNEI. For the CDR3, the DNA is TGTGCCAGCAGTTCTACCCGGGCCGGGGAGCTGTTTTTT. As protein: CASSSTRAGELFF.

This rearrangement joins TRBV30 to TRBJ2-7; TRBD2 aligns across 16 bases. Trimming cost V 3 bases and J 5 bases; bases outside gene matches: 7. This CDR3 region has 16 residues. CDR1 and CDR2 from the germline V gene are GTSNPN and SVGIG (reference sequence). CDR3 region: CAWRPGTSGGADEQYF. The DNA of the CDR3 is TGTGCCTGGAGACCGGGGACTAGCGGGGGGGCCGACGAGCAGTACTTC.

This chain links TRBV7-6 with TRBJ2-1; possibly TRBD1 for D (6 bases). CDR1 and CDR2 (germline): SGHVS, FNYEAQ. V was cut by 1 base and J by 1 base, with 14 bases left in between. This CDR3 spans 17 amino acids. CDR3 nucleotide sequence: TGTGCCAGCAGCTTAGTAGCAGGGGCCCCTTCCTACAATGAGCAGTTCTTC. Amino acid sequence: CASSLVAGAPSYNEQFF.

V is TRBV6-5 and J is TRBJ1-2; no definite D call. Germline assignment: CDR1 MNHEY and CDR2 SVGAGI. The CDR3 extends over 11 amino acids. V lost 5 bases to trimming and J lost 6 bases, with 7 bases between them. CDR3: CASSNTHGYTF. As DNA, the CDR3 is TGTGCCAGCAGTAATACTCATGGCTACACCTTC.

This CDR3 reads CSASPGLYNEQFF. The CDR3 DNA is TGCAGTGCTAGTCCCGGACTATACAATGAGCAGTTCTTC. The chain is built from TRBV20-1 and TRBJ2-1, with D possibly being TRBD2 (6 bases). CDR3 length: 13 amino acids. Deletions cut 3 bases from V and 4 bases from J, with 10 bases between. The V gene's germline CDR1 is DFQATT and CDR2 SNEGSKA (reference sequence).

The chain employs TRBV5-1 and TRBJ2-2, with 7 bases fitting TRBD1. The germline V gene encodes CDR1 SGHRS and CDR2 YFSETQ. This CDR3 is 15 amino acids long. Trimming removed 1 base from V and 2 bases from J; junction bases left unmatched: 2. Here the CDR3 reads CASSLLGGNTGELFF. The CDR3 DNA sequence: TGCGCCAGCAGCTTGTTAGGGGGCAACACCGGGGAGCTGTTTTTT.